Described below is a single TCR beta chain sequence and its context. Germline and genes here are mouse. The read finishes 1 residue shy of the CDR3 end, and the germline J gene is used to complete it. Profiling relied on immunoSEQ multiplex PCR, and the TCRdb table lists in-frame clones only, not all of them. The table records about 7,200 clones, about half of them present only once. The data belong to a study of tissue T cells after allogeneic stem cell transplantation. V lost 6 bases to trimming and J lost 4 bases; unmatched junction nucleotides: 3. This CDR3 has 14 amino acids. Germline V gene lookup returns CDR1 KGHPV and CDR2 FQNQEV (reference sequence). The time point was: mouse harvest day 7 after allogeneic transplant. Each mouse received 10^7 T-cell-depleted marrow cells plus 10^6 splenic CD5+ T cells by tail vein.

This receptor was taken from a female BALB/c mouse given C57BL/6 T cells with graft-versus-host disease after an allogeneic hematopoietic cell transplant. The chain links TRBV26 to TRBJ1-6; 7 bases line up with TRBD1. TRBJ1-6 is placed among ORFs of uncertain function. Sequenced input: lymph node tissue. CDR3 DNA (partial): TGTGCCAGCAGAAACAGGGGATATAATTCGCCCCTCTAC. Its protein product is CASRNRGYNSPLY. The whole CDR3 sequence reads CASRNRGYNSPLYF.